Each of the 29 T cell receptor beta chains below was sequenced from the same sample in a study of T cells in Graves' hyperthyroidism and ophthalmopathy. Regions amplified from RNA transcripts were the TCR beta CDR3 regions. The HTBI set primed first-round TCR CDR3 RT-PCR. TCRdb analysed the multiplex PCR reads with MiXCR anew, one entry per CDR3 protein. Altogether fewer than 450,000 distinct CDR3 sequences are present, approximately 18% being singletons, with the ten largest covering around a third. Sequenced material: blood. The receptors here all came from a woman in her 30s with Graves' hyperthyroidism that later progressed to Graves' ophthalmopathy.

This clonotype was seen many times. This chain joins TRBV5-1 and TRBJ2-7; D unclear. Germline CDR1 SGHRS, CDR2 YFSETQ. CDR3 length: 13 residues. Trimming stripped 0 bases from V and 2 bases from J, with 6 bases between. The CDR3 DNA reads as TGCGCCAGCAGCTTGGACCGACCCTACGAGCAGTACTTC. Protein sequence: CASSLDRPYEQYF.

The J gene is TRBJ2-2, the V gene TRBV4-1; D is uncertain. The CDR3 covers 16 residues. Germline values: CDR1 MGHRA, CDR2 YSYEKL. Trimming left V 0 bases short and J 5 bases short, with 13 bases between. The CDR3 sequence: CASSQDQFRRTGELFF. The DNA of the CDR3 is TGCGCCAGCAGCCAAGATCAGTTTCGGCGTACCGGGGAGCTGTTTTTT.

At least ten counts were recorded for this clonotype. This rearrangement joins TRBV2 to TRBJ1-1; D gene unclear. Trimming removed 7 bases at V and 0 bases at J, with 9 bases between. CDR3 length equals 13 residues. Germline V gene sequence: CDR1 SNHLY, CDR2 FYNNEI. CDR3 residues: CASMRDVNTEAFF. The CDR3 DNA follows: TGTGCCAGCATGAGAGATGTGAACACTGAAGCTTTCTTT.

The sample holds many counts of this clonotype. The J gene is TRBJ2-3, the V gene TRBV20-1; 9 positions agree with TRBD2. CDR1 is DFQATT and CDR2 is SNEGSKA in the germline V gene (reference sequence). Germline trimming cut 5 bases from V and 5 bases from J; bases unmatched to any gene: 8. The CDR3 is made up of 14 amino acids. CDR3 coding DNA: TGCAGTGCTCACAGCGGGAGGAGTCAAGATACGCAGTATTTT. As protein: CSAHSGRSQDTQYF.

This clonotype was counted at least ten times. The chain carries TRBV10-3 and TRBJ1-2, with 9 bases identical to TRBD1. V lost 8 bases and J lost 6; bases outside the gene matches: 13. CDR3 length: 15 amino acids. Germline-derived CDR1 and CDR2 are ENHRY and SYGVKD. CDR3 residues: CAIRPTGGSEDGYTF. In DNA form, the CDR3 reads TGTGCCATCCGCCCGACAGGGGGTTCTGAGGATGGCTACACCTTC.

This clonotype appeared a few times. CDR3 protein: CASSGSAVNTEAFF. In DNA, the CDR3 is TGCGCCAGCAGTGGTTCGGCGGTGAACACTGAAGCTTTCTTT. The rearrangement uses TRBV10-1 and TRBJ1-1; D is unresolved. The V gene's germline CDR1 is WNHNN and CDR2 SYGVQD (reference sequence). This CDR3 is 14 amino acids long. V lost 4 bases to trimming and J lost 0 bases, with 9 bases between them.

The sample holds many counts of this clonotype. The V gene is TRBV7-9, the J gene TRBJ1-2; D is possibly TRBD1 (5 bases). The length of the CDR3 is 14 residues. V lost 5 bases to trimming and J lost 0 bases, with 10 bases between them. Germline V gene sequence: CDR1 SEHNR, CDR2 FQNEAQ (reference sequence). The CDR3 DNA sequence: TGTGCCAGCAGCCCGGGGGGGTCTAACTATGGCTACACCTTC. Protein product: CASSPGGSNYGYTF.

CDR3: CAIGYNEQFF. CDR3 DNA sequence: TGTGCCATCGGGTACAATGAGCAGTTCTTC. The V call is TRBV12-3 or TRBV12-4, the J call TRBJ2-1; D is uncertain. V was cut by 10 bases and J by 4 bases, with 5 bases left in between. The CDR3 has 10 amino acids.

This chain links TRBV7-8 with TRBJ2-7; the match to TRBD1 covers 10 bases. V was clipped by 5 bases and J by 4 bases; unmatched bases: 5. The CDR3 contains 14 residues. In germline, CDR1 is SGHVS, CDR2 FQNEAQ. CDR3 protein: CASSRQDRGYEQYF. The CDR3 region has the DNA TGTGCCAGCAGCCGACAGGACAGGGGGTACGAGCAGTACTTC.

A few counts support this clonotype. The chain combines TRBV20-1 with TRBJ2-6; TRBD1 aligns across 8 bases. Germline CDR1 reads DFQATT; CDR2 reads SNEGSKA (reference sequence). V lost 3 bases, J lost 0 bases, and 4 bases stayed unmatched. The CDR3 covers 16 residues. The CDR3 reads CSARARGPSGANVLTF. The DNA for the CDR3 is TGCAGTGCTAGGGCCAGGGGGCCCTCTGGGGCCAACGTCCTGACTTTC.

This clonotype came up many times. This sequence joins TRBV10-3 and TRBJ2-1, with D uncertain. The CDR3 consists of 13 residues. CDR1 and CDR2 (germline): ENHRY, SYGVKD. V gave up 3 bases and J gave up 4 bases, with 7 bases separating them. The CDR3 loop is CAISDPTYNEQFF. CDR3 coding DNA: TGTGCCATCAGTGACCCGACTTACAATGAGCAGTTCTTC.

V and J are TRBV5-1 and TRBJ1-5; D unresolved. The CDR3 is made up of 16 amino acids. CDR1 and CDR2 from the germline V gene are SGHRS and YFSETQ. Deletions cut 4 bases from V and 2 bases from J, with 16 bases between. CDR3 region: CASSPLPVSGNQPQHF. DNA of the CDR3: TGCGCCAGCAGCCCCCTCCCTGTTTCCGGCAATCAGCCCCAGCATTTT.

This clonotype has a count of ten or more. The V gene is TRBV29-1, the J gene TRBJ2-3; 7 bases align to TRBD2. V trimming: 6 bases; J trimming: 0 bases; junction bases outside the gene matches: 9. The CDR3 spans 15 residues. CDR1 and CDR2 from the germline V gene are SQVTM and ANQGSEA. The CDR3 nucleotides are TGCAGCGTCAATGGACTAGATTATAGCACAGATACGCAGTATTTT. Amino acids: CSVNGLDYSTDTQYF.

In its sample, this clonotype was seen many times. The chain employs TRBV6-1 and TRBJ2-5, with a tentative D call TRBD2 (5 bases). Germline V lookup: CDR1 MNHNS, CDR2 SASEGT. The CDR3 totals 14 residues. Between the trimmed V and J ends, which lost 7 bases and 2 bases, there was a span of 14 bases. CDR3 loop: CASTRGDLQETQYF. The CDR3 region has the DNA TGTGCCAGCACACGGGGAGACCTTCAAGAGACCCAGTACTTC.

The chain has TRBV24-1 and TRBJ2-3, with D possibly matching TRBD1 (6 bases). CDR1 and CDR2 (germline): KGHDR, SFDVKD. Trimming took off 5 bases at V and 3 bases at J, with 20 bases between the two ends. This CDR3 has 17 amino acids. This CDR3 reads CATSVHLGAGETDTQYF. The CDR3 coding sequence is TGTGCCACCAGTGTCCACCTCGGGGCAGGGGAAACAGATACGCAGTATTTT.

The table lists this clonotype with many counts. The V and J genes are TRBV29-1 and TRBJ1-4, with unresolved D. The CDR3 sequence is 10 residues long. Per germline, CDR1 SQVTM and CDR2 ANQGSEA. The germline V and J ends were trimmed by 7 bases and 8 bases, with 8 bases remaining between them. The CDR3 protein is CSAWREKLFF. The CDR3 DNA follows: TGCAGCGCCTGGAGGGAAAAACTGTTTTTT.

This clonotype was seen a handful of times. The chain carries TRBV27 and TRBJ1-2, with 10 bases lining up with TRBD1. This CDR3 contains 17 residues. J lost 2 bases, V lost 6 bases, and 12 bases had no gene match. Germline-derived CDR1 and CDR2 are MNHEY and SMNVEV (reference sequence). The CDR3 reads CASRRGTGAHPNYGYTF. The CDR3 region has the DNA TGTGCCAGCAGGCGAGGGACAGGGGCACACCCAAACTATGGCTACACCTTC.

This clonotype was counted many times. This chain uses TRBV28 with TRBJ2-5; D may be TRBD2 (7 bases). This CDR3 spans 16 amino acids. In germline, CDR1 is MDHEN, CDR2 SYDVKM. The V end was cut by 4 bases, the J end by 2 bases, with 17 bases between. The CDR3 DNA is TGTGCCAGCAGTTCTCAGGGGCTAGCGGATCAAGAGACCCAGTACTTC. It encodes CASSSQGLADQETQYF. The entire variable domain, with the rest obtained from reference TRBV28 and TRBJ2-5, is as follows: DVKVTQSSRYLVKRTGEKVFLECVQDMDHENMFWYRQDPGLGLRLIYFSYDVKMKEKGDIPEGYSVSREKKERFSLILESASTNQTSMYLCASSSQGLADQETQYFGPGTRLLVL.

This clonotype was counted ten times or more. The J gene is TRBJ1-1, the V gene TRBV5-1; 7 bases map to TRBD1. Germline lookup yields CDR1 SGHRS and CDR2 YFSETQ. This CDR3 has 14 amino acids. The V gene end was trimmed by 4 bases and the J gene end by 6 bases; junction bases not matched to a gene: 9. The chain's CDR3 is CASSGTDRVAEAFF. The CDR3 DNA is TGCGCCAGCAGCGGAACCGACAGGGTAGCTGAAGCTTTCTTT.

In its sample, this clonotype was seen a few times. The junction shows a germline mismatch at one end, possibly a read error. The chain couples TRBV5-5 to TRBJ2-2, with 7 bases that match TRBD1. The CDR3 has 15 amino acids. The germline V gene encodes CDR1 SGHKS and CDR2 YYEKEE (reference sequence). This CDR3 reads CASTPGQRNTGELSF. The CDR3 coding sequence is TGTGCCAGCACTCCGGGACAGAGAAACACCGGGGAGCTGTCTTTT.

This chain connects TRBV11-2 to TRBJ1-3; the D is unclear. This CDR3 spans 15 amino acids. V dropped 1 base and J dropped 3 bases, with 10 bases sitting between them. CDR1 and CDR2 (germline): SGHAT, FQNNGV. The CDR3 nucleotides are TGTGCCAGCAGCTTAGGAAAGGGTTTTGGAAACACCATATATTTT. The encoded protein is CASSLGKGFGNTIYF.

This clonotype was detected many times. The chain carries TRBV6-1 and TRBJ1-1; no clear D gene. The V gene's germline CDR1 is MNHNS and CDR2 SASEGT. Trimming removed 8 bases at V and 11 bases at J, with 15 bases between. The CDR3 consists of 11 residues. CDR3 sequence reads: CASSVGVFAFF. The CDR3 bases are TGTGCCAGCTCCGTTGGGGTGTTTGCTTTCTTT.

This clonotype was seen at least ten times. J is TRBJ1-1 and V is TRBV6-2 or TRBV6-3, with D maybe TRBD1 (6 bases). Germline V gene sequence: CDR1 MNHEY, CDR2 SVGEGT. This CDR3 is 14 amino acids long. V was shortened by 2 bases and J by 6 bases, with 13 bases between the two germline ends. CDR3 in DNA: TGTGCCAGCAGTTACCAGGGGCGCAGATCTGAAGCTTTCTTT. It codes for CASSYQGRRSEAFF.

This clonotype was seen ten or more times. DNA for the CDR3: TGTGCTAGTGGTTTGGTACTGAGGGAGGGCGTAAATGAGCAGTTCTTC. It is translated as CASGLVLREGVNEQFF. V gene TRBV12-5 combines with J gene TRBJ2-1; 7 bases match TRBD2. Germline V gene data show CDR1 as LGHNT and CDR2 as FRNRAP. The CDR3 is made up of 16 amino acids. With 0 bases clipped from V and 7 bases from J, the junction kept 9 bases outside the gene matches.

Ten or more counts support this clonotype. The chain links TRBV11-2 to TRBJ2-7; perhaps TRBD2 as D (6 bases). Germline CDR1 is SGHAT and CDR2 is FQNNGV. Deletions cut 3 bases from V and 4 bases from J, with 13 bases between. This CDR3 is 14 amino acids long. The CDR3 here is CASSFVEGGYEQYF. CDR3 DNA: TGTGCCAGCAGCTTCGTAGAGGGAGGTTACGAGCAGTACTTC. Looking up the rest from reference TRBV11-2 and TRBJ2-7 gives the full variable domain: EAGVAQSPRYKIIEKRQSVAFWCNPISGHATLYWYQQILGQGPKLLIQFQNNGVVDDSQLPKDRFSAERLKGVDSTLKIQPAKLEDSAVYLCASSFVEGGYEQYFGPGTRLTVT.

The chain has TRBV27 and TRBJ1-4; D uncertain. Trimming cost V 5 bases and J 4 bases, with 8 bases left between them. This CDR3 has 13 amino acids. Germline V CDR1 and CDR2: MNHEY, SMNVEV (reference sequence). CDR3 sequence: CASSVVFNEKLFF. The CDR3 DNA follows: TGTGCCAGCAGTGTGGTGTTTAATGAAAAACTGTTTTTT.

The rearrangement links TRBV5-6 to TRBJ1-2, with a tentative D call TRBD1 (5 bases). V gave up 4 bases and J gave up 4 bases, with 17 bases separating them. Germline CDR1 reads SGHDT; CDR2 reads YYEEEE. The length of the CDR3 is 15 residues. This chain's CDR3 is CASSLGDVSPYGYTF. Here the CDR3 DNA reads TGTGCCAGCAGCCTAGGGGACGTCTCTCCCTATGGCTACACCTTC.

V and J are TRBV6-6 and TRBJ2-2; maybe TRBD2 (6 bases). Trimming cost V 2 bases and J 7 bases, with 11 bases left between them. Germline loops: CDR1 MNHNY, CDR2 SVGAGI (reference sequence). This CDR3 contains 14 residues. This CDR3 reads CASSYGRGIGELFF. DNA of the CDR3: TGTGCCAGCAGTTACGGGCGGGGTATCGGGGAGCTGTTTTTT.

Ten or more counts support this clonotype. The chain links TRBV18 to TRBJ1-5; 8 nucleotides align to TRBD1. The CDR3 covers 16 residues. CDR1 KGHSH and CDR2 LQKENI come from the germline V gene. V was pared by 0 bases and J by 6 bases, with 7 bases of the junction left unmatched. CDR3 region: CASSPPDRGSGQPQHF. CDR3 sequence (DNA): TGTGCCAGCTCACCACCCGACAGGGGCTCGGGTCAGCCCCAGCATTTT.